Here is one T cell receptor beta chain with its context. What it binds is not known. This specimen comes from a study of T cells in Graves' hyperthyroidism and ophthalmopathy. Study results and limitations: The majority of expanded thyroid clonotypes above 0.001 also appeared in blood.

PBMCs were sourced from more than 7.5 ml fresh peripheral blood. Amplification targeted TCR beta CDR3 regions from RNA transcripts. The primer set for the first-round RT-PCR of the TCR CDR3 was HTBI. A single record per CDR3 protein comes from TCRdb applying MiXCR to the multiplex PCR reads. The sample records roughly 550,000 distinct CDR3 sequences, about 16% being singletons. This receptor was identified in a woman younger than 45 with Graves' ophthalmopathy. Sequencing was done on a sample of blood.

In DNA form, the CDR3 reads TGTGCCAGCAGCGTAGTTGGGGGGGAGCTGTTTTTT. Protein sequence: CASSVVGGELFF. The chain is built from TRBV9 and TRBJ2-2; D gene uncertain. Trimming shortened V by 0 bases and J by 8 bases, and 5 bases separated the two germline ends. This CDR3 comprises 12 residues. Germline CDR1 SGDLS, CDR2 YYNGEE.